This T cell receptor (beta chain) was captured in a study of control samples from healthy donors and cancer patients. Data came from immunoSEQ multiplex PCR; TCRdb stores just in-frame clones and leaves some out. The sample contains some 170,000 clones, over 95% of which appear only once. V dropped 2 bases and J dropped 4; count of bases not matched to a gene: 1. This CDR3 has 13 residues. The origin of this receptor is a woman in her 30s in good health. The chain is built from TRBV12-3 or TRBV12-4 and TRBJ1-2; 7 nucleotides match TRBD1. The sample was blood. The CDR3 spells CASSLQGGYGYTF. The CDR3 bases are TGTGCCAGCAGTTTACAGGGGGGCTATGGCTACACCTTC.